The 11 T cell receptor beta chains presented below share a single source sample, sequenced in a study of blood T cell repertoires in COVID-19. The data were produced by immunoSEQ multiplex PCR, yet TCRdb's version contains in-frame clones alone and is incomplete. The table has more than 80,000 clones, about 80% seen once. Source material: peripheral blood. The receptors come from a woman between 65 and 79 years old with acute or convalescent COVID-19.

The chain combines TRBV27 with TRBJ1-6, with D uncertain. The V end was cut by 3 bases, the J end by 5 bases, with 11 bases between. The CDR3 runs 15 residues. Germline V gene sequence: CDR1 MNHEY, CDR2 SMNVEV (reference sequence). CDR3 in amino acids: CASSLKPPDNSPLHF. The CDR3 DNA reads TGTGCCAGCAGTTTGAAACCGCCAGATAATTCACCCCTCCACTTT.

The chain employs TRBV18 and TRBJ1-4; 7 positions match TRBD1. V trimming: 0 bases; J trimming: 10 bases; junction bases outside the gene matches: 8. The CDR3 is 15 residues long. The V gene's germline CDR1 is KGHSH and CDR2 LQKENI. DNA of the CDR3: TGTGCCAGCTCACCACCGCGTACAGGGGAGGTAAAACTGTTTTTT. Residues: CASSPPRTGEVKLFF.

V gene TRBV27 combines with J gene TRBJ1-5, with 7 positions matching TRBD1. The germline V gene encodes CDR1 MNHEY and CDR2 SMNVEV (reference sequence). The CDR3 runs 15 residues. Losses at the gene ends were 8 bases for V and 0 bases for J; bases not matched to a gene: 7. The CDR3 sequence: CASLGTANSNQPQHF. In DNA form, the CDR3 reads TGTGCCAGCCTTGGGACAGCTAATAGCAATCAGCCCCAGCATTTT.

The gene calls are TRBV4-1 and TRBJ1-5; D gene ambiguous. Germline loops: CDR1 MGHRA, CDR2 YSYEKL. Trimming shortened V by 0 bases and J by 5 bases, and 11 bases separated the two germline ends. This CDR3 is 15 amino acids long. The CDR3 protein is CASSQDTQAYQPQHF. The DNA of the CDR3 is TGCGCCAGCAGCCAAGACACCCAGGCCTATCAGCCCCAGCATTTT.

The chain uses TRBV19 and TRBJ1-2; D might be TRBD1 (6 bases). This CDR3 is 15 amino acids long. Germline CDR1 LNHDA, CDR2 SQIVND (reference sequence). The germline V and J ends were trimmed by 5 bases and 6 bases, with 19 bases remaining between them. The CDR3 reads CASSDGQMAMDGYTF. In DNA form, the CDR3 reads TGTGCCAGTAGTGACGGACAGATGGCTATGGATGGCTACACCTTC.

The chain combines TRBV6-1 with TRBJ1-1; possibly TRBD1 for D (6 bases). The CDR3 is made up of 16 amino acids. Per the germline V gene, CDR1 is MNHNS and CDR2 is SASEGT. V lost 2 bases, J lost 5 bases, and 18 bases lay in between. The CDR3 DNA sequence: TGTGCCAGCAGTGAACTCGGGGGGCGCGGTGGAACTGAAGCTTTCTTT. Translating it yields CASSELGGRGGTEAFF.

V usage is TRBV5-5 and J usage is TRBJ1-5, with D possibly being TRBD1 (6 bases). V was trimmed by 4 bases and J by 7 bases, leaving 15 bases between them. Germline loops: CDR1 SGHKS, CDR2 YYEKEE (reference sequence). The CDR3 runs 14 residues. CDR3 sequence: CASSPTVQGQPQHF. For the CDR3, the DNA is TGTGCCAGCAGCCCAACGGTACAGGGACAGCCCCAGCATTTT.

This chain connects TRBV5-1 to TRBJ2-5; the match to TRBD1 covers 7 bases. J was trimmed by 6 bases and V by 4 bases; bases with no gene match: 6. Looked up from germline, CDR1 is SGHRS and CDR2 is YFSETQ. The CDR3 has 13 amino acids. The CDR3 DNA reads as TGCGCCAGCAGCACCGGGACAGTCCAGACCCAGTACTTC. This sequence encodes CASSTGTVQTQYF.

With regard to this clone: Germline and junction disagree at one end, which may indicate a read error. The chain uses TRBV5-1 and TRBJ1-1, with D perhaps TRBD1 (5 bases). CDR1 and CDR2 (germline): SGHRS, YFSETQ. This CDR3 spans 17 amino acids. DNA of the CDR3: TGCGCCAGCTGCTTTGGGCCGGGTGGGGGAGGGACCACTGAAGCTTTCTTT. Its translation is CASCFGPGGGGTTEAFF.

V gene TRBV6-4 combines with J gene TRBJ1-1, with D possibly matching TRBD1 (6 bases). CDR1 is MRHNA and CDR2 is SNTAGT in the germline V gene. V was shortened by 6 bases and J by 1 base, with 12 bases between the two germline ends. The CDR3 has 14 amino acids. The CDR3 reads CASRASTGNTEAFF. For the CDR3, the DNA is TGTGCCAGCAGGGCCTCGACAGGGAACACTGAAGCTTTCTTT.

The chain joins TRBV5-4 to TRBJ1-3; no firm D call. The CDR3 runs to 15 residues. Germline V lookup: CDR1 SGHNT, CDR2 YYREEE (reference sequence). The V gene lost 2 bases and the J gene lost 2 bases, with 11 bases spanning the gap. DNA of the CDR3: TGTGCCAGCAGCTTCTCGGGTAAACCTGGAAACACCATATATTTT. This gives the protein CASSFSGKPGNTIYF.